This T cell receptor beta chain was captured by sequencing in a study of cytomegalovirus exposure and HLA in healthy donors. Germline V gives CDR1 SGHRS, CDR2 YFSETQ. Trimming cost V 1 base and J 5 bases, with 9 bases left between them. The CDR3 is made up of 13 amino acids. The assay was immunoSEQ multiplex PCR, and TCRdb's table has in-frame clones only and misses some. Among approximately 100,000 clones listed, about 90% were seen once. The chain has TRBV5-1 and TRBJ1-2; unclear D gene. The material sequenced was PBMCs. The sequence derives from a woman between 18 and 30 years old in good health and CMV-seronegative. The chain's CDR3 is CASSLNSLYGYTF. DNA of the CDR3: TGCGCCAGCAGCTTGAACAGTCTATATGGCTACACCTTC.